This T cell receptor beta chain was retrieved from a study of cytomegalovirus exposure and HLA in healthy donors. It was with 60 Vbeta and 13 Jbeta primers that the PCR ran. Using immunoSEQ multiplex PCR, the repertoire was profiled, and TCRdb retains in-frame clones only, with some absent. The sample records 30,000 to 40,000 clones, less than 85% being singletons. V shed 3 bases, J shed 1 base, and the junction held 6 bases outside the gene matches. The CDR3 has 15 residues. Germline CDR1 and CDR2: SGDLS and YYNGEE. This clonotype was sampled from a woman aged 18-29 years in good health and CMV-seropositive. The V and J genes are TRBV9 and TRBJ2-5; 7 positions agree with TRBD1. Sequencing was carried out using PBMCs. The CDR3 sequence is CASSGGTALQETQYF. The CDR3 nucleotides are TGTGCCAGCAGCGGAGGGACAGCCCTCCAAGAGACCCAGTACTTC.